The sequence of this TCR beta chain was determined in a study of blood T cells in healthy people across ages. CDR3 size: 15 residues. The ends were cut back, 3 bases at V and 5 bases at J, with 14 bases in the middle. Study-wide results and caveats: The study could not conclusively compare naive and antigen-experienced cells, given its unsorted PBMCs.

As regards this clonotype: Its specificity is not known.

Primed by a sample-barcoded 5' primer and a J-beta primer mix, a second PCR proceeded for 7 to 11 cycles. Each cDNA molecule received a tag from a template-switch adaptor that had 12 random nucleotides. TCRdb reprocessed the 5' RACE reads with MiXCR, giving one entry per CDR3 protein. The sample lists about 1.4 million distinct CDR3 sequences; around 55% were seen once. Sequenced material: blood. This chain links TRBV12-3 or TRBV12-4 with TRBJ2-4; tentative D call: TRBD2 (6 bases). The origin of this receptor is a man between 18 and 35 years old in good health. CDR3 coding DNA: TGTGCCAGCAGTTTTTGGGGGAGGTTTGAAAACATTCAGTACTTC. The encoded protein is CASSFWGRFENIQYF.